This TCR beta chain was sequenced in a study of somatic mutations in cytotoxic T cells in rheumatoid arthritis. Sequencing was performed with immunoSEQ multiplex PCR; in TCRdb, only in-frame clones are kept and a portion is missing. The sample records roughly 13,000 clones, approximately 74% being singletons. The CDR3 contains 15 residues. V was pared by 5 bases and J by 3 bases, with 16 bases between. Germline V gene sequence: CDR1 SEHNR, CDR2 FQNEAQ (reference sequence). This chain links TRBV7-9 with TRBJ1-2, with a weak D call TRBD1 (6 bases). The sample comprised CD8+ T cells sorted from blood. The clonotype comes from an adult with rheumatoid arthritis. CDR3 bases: TGTGCCAGCAGCGTAGAACAGGGATGGGACTATGGCTACACCTTC. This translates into CASSVEQGWDYGYTF.